These 10 T cell receptor beta chains came from one sample sequenced in a study of blood T cell repertoires in COVID-19. Only in-frame clones appear in the TCRdb table, and some are missing; sequencing was by immunoSEQ multiplex PCR. The table has around 38,000 clones, about 88% seen once. Sequencing was performed on peripheral blood. Receptor source: a man between 70 and 80 years old with acute or convalescent COVID-19.

The genes are TRBV4-3 and TRBJ2-2; the D is unclear. The ends were cut back, 0 bases at V and 1 base at J, with 6 bases in the middle. This CDR3 has 15 residues. The germline CDR1 and CDR2 sequences are LGHNA and YSLEER. The CDR3: CASSQDPLNTGELFF. The DNA of the CDR3 is TGCGCCAGCAGCCAAGATCCCCTGAACACCGGGGAGCTGTTTTTT.

The chain is built from TRBV4-3 and TRBJ2-7; 8 bases fit TRBD1. The CDR3 is made up of 14 amino acids. Germline CDR1 reads LGHNA; CDR2 reads YSLEER. The V gene end was trimmed by 1 base and the J gene end by 2 bases; junction bases not matched to a gene: 1. DNA of the CDR3: TGCGCCAGCAGCCAAGGGACAGGGACCTACGAGCAGTACTTC. This translates into CASSQGTGTYEQYF.

This rearrangement joins TRBV6-5 to TRBJ1-6; D is unclear. Deletions cut 0 bases from V and 8 bases from J, with 8 bases between. The germline V gene has CDR1 MNHEY and CDR2 SVGAGI. CDR3 length: 14 amino acids. The CDR3 DNA reads TGTGCCAGCAGTTACTCGAGCGGGGATTCACCCCTCCACTTT. Amino acids: CASSYSSGDSPLHF.

The rearrangement joins TRBV7-2 to TRBJ1-2, with 7 nucleotides matching TRBD1. The length of the CDR3 is 16 residues. In germline, CDR1 is SGHTA, CDR2 FQGNSA. Trimming cost V 6 bases and J 5 bases; bases outside gene matches: 15. CDR3 bases: TGTGCCAGCAGTTCAGCCCCATCACAGGGGTTGTATGGCTACACCTTC. Translated, it gives CASSSAPSQGLYGYTF.

This clone was seen once. J is TRBJ1-1 and V is TRBV3-1 (or the pseudogene TRBV3-2); D is perhaps TRBD1 (5 bases). Germline-derived CDR1 and CDR2 are LGHDT and YNNKEL (reference sequence). With 3 bases removed from V and 4 bases from J, the gap between germline ends came to 12 bases. This CDR3 has 14 residues. The chain's CDR3 is CASSHRQLGTEAFF. The DNA for the CDR3 is TGTGCCAGCAGCCACCGACAGTTAGGCACTGAAGCTTTCTTT.

This chain links TRBV2 with TRBJ1-1; D may be TRBD1 (6 bases). The CDR3 extends over 13 amino acids. Germline-derived CDR1 and CDR2 are SNHLY and FYNNEI. V was pared by 6 bases and J by 3 bases, with 11 bases between. CDR3 in amino acids: CASSTGRYTEAFF. CDR3 coding DNA: TGTGCCAGCAGCACAGGGCGCTACACTGAAGCTTTCTTT.

This sequence joins TRBV27 and TRBJ1-2; TRBD1 matches 7 bases. V shed 4 bases and J 0 bases; nucleotides not matched to a gene: 2. The CDR3 runs 14 residues. Germline assignment: CDR1 MNHEY and CDR2 SMNVEV (reference sequence). CDR3 amino acids: CASSSTGSNYGYTF. The DNA of the CDR3 is TGTGCCAGCAGTTCGACAGGGTCTAACTATGGCTACACCTTC.

This chain joins TRBV9 and TRBJ1-1, with 7 nucleotides matching TRBD1. The V gene end was trimmed by 8 bases and the J gene end by 0 bases; junction bases not matched to a gene: 7. Germline lookup yields CDR1 SGDLS and CDR2 YYNGEE. This CDR3 is 14 amino acids long. DNA of the CDR3: TGTGCCAGTTCGTTCAGGGGGTTGAACACTGAAGCTTTCTTT. This gives the protein CASSFRGLNTEAFF. Looking up the rest from reference TRBV9 and TRBJ1-1 gives the full variable domain: DSGVTQTPKHLITATGQRVTLRCSPRSGDLSVYWYQQSLDQGLQFLIQYYNGEERAKGNILERFSAQQFPDLHSELNLSSLELGDSALYFCASSFRGLNTEAFFGQGTRLTVV.

The chain has TRBV5-4 and TRBJ1-1, with TRBD1 matching over 7 bases. V was clipped by 5 bases and J by 0 bases; unmatched bases: 13. CDR3 size: 17 residues. Germline CDR1 and CDR2: SGHNT and YYREEE (reference sequence). For the CDR3, the DNA is TGTGCCAGCAGTTTAGGGGGCGCTTACTTCATGAACACTGAAGCTTTCTTT. This gives the protein CASSLGGAYFMNTEAFF. Complete variable domain (other parts from reference TRBV5-4 and TRBJ1-1): ETGVTQSPTHLIKTRGQQVTLRCSSQSGHNTVSWYQQALGQGPQFIFQYYREEENGRGNFPPRFSGLQFPNYSSELNVNALELDDSALYLCASSLGGAYFMNTEAFFGQGTRLTVV.

CDR3 amino acids: CASSFQGPNTEAFF. In DNA form, the CDR3 reads TGCGCCAGCAGCTTCCAGGGCCCGAACACTGAAGCTTTCTTT. The chain uses TRBV5-1 and TRBJ1-1; D perhaps matches TRBD1 (5 bases). Germline V gene lookup returns CDR1 SGHRS and CDR2 YFSETQ. The CDR3 contains 14 residues. V lost 2 bases and J lost 1, with 9 bases in between.